These T cell receptor beta chains were read from a single sample in a study of blood T cell repertoires in COVID-19. The repertoire was sequenced with immunoSEQ multiplex PCR; TCRdb's copy has only in-frame clones and lacks some. Among 150,000 to 200,000 clones listed, 82% were seen once. Sequencing was carried out using peripheral blood. The source is an older woman with COVID-19, enrolled during active disease. The CDR3 runs from the conserved cysteine through the conserved F or W.

cdr3_aa	v_call	j_call
CASSYGLGIGELFF	TRBV6-2/TRBV6-3	TRBJ2-2
CASSGEGYTEAFF	TRBV18	TRBJ1-1
CASSLPAGWDEKLFF	TRBV28	TRBJ1-4
CASIQGIYNEQFF	TRBV2	TRBJ2-1
CASSPSGRAHNEQFF	TRBV6-2/TRBV6-3	TRBJ2-1
CASSLAPGGKGGYTF	TRBV7-2	TRBJ1-2
CASSFWGETTEAFF	TRBV28	TRBJ1-1
CASSGSGTRNTYEQYF	TRBV19	TRBJ2-7
CASSATSGHLLGDEQYF	TRBV9	TRBJ2-7
CASTFGGINYGYTF	TRBV6-6	TRBJ1-2
CASSQGNSGANVLTF	TRBV19	TRBJ2-6
CATSRGGQGANYGYTF	TRBV15	TRBJ1-2
CASSLPYGERETQYF	TRBV5-6	TRBJ2-5
CASSQWGGSNEQFF	TRBV14	TRBJ2-1
CASSLDAGGAGDTQYF	TRBV11-2	TRBJ2-3
CASSARQGPNTGELFF	TRBV11-2	TRBJ2-2
CASQNGLAGAAELFF	TRBV2	TRBJ2-2
CASSFSVTGINGYTF	TRBV7-8	TRBJ1-2
CASGPGGVGYNSPLHF	TRBV5-4	TRBJ1-6
CASSATGTGLSNQPQHF	TRBV6-1	TRBJ1-5
CSGGPTGGDTF	TRBV29-1	TRBJ1-2
CASSLWTSANNEQFF	TRBV7-2	TRBJ2-1